The clone carrying this T cell receptor beta chain has a handful of counts. The record originates from a study of T cells in Graves' hyperthyroidism and ophthalmopathy. Turning to the study itself: Peripheral blood was acquired at first diagnosis, ahead of any therapy whatsoever.

This CDR3 is built from 18 residues. Germline CDR1 is MNHEY and CDR2 is SVGAGI. V was pared by 2 bases and J by 1 base, with 13 bases of the junction left unmatched. The definition of stable Graves' hyperthyroidism was no ophthalmopathy progression within 18 months. Clinical symptoms, serum thyroxine and TRAb, thyroid ultrasound and orbital computed tomography together formed the diagnostic basis. It was 10 ml of fresh peripheral blood that supplied the PBMCs. Authors of the study amplified TCR beta CDR3 regions from RNA transcripts. The primer set for the first-round RT-PCR of the TCR CDR3 was HTBI. TCRdb re-derived calls from the multiplex PCR reads in MiXCR, one entry per CDR3 protein. The top ten hold around a quarter of the sample, which has some 510,000 distinct CDR3 sequences, around 20% seen once.

The sequence was collected from a man between 18 and 29 years old with Graves' hyperthyroidism. The sequencing sample was made of blood. The chain joins TRBV6-5 to TRBJ2-5; 7 bases agree with TRBD2. The CDR3 bases are TGTGCCAGCAGTTACGTAGGCGGCGCGGGGGACCGCCAAGAGACCCAGTACTTC. It encodes CASSYVGGAGDRQETQYF.